The 30 T cell receptor beta chains reported below all come from one sample, sequenced in a study of cytomegalovirus exposure and HLA in healthy donors. The method was immunoSEQ multiplex PCR; TCRdb's version includes in-frame clones alone and lacks a portion of them. This sample has about 250,000 clones, with roughly 87% found just once. Sample: PBMCs. These TCRs come from a man between 18 and 35 years old in good health and CMV-seropositive.

The sample holds a few counts of this clone. The chain couples TRBV18 to TRBJ1-2; D unresolved. The CDR3 extends over 13 amino acids. Germline V gene lookup returns CDR1 KGHSH and CDR2 LQKENI. V lost 2 bases and J lost 8, with 12 bases in between. CDR3 DNA sequence: TGTGCCAGCTCACCAGGTTCCAAACAGGGCTACACCTTC. Translation: CASSPGSKQGYTF.

This clone was recorded only once. The V gene is TRBV19, the J gene TRBJ2-1; TRBD1 aligns across 8 bases. CDR3 size: 15 residues. The V and J ends lost 4 bases and 4 bases, in that order; junction bases with no gene match: 6. CDR1 is LNHDA and CDR2 is SQIVND in the germline V gene (reference sequence). The chain's CDR3 is CASSKGQAWYNEQFF. In nucleotides, the CDR3 is TGTGCCAGTAGTAAGGGACAGGCTTGGTACAATGAGCAGTTCTTC.

The V gene is TRBV4-1, the J gene TRBJ1-1, with D possibly being TRBD1 (6 bases). Trimming cost V 6 bases and J 1 base, with 6 bases left between them. The CDR3 extends over 12 amino acids. CDR1 and CDR2 (germline): MGHRA, YSYEKL. Written as DNA, the CDR3 is TGCGCCAGCAGGGGACAGAACACTGAAGCTTTCTTT. Protein sequence: CASRGQNTEAFF.

The chain is built from TRBV28 and TRBJ2-5; 9 nucleotides align to TRBD2. Germline lookup yields CDR1 MDHEN and CDR2 SYDVKM. Trimming at V came to 6 bases and at J to 5 bases, leaving 16 bases not matched to a gene. The CDR3 consists of 17 residues. The CDR3, as DNA: TGTGCCAGCAGCCCCGGGCCTAGCGGGGCCGCGGTGGAGACCCAGTACTTC. The encoded protein is CASSPGPSGAAVETQYF.

V gene TRBV7-8 combines with J gene TRBJ2-7, with D perhaps matching TRBD1 or TRBD2 (5 bases each). Germline V gene sequence: CDR1 SGHVS, CDR2 FQNEAQ. CDR3 length: 16 amino acids. V was trimmed by 2 bases and J by 3 bases, leaving 17 bases between them. The DNA for the CDR3 is TGTGCCAGCAGCTTAACAGACAGCCAGCGGAGCTACGAGCAGTACTTC. As protein: CASSLTDSQRSYEQYF.

The rearrangement links TRBV18 to TRBJ2-7, with 8 positions matching TRBD1. V gave up 6 bases and J gave up 3 bases; unmatched junction bases: 10. This CDR3 comprises 15 residues. The germline V gene encodes CDR1 KGHSH and CDR2 LQKENI. CDR3 nucleotides: TGTGCCAGCTCCCCGACAGGGGCGAAGAGCTACGAGCAGTACTTC. Translated: CASSPTGAKSYEQYF.

The chain combines TRBV5-1 with TRBJ2-7; 7 positions match TRBD1. The ends lost 6 bases at V and 5 bases at J; junction bases unmatched: 14. This CDR3 region has 15 residues. Germline V gives CDR1 SGHRS, CDR2 YFSETQ. The CDR3 loop is CASTDGTDLLDEQYF. DNA of the CDR3: TGCGCCAGCACCGATGGGACAGACTTACTTGACGAGCAGTACTTC.

The V gene is TRBV6-5, the J gene TRBJ1-1; possible D gene TRBD1, 6 bases. CDR1 and CDR2 from the germline V gene are MNHEY and SVGAGI. The CDR3 loop spans 13 amino acids. Trimming left V 6 bases short and J 11 bases short, with 19 bases between. The CDR3 DNA reads TGTGCCAGCAGCTACGAAACAGGGTTGAAGGCTTTCTTT. The encoded protein is CASSYETGLKAFF.

In its sample, this clone was seen a few times. In the same sample, other DNA sequences code for this CDR3. J is TRBJ1-5 and V is TRBV7-2; D uncertain. Germline V CDR1 and CDR2: SGHTA, FQGNSA. The V end lost 1 base, the J end lost 4 bases, and 5 bases lay between the germline ends. CDR3 length equals 13 residues. The CDR3, as DNA: TGTGCCAGCAGCTTAGGCCTAAATCAGCCCCAGCATTTT. It specifies CASSLGLNQPQHF.

V is TRBV27 and J is TRBJ2-7; maybe TRBD1 (5 bases). The V end lost 3 bases, the J end lost 0 bases, and 9 bases lay between the germline ends. Germline values: CDR1 MNHEY, CDR2 SMNVEV (reference sequence). The CDR3 is 14 amino acids. The CDR3 bases are TGTGCCAGCAGTTTTCTAGGGGACTCCTACGAGCAGTACTTC. As protein: CASSFLGDSYEQYF.

As for this clone: The same CDR3 can be traced to other DNA sequences in this sample. J is TRBJ2-3 and V is TRBV6-5, with D unresolved. The germline gives CDR1 MNHEY, CDR2 SVGAGI. With 2 bases removed from V and 3 bases from J, the gap between germline ends came to 6 bases. The CDR3 is made up of 13 amino acids. The DNA for the CDR3 is TGTGCCAGCAGTTACACCTATACAGATACGCAGTATTTT. The encoded protein is CASSYTYTDTQYF.

The V gene is TRBV14, the J gene TRBJ2-3, with 9 bases identical to TRBD2. The germline gives CDR1 SGHDN, CDR2 FVKESK. V shed 6 bases and J 2 bases; nucleotides not matched to a gene: 12. The CDR3 consists of 17 residues. The CDR3 here is CASSPFSGRGLTDTQYF. DNA for the CDR3: TGTGCCAGCAGTCCTTTTAGCGGGAGAGGTCTCACAGATACGCAGTATTTT.

The CDR3 region is CASSQDSLQEDYGYTF. CDR3 coding DNA: TGCGCCAGCAGCCAAGATTCACTCCAGGAGGACTATGGCTACACCTTC. The chain carries TRBV4-1 and TRBJ1-2; D not certain. In germline, CDR1 is MGHRA, CDR2 YSYEKL. The CDR3 loop spans 16 amino acids. The V end was cut by 0 bases, the J end by 3 bases, with 14 bases between.

Concerning this clone: This same CDR3 is encoded by further DNA sequences in the sample. This chain uses TRBV27 with TRBJ2-1; D remains unclear. The germline V gene has CDR1 MNHEY and CDR2 SMNVEV (reference sequence). The CDR3 is 11 amino acids. The V gene lost 8 bases and the J gene lost 3 bases, with 5 bases spanning the gap. The DNA of the CDR3 is TGTGCCAGCTCCGGCTACAATGAGCAGTTCTTC. Residues: CASSGYNEQFF.

This clone was seen once. The chain carries TRBV6-1 and TRBJ1-4; no clear D. The germline V and J ends were trimmed by 4 bases and 7 bases, with 16 bases remaining between them. CDR3 size: 15 residues. Germline loops: CDR1 MNHNS, CDR2 SASEGT. CDR3 sequence (DNA): TGTGCCAGCAGTGCCGTTTCGCTGGATCCTGAAAAACTGTTTTTT. It encodes CASSAVSLDPEKLFF.

V gene TRBV2 combines with J gene TRBJ1-1; D is undetermined. Germline assignment: CDR1 SNHLY and CDR2 FYNNEI. Trimming took 10 bases from V and 0 from J, leaving 6 bases between them. The CDR3 runs 11 residues. The CDR3, as DNA: TGTGCCATCCTCTTGAACACTGAAGCTTTCTTT. Residues: CAILLNTEAFF.

The rearrangement uses TRBV6-1 and TRBJ2-3; D may correspond to TRBD1 or TRBD2 (5 bases each). V was cut by 7 bases and J by 2 bases, with 13 bases left in between. CDR1 MNHNS and CDR2 SASEGT come from the germline V gene. The CDR3 has 14 amino acids. CDR3 bases: TGTGCCAGCACCACAACGGGGACCACAGATACGCAGTATTTT. Translating it yields CASTTTGTTDTQYF.

CDR3: CASSQGPGGRTGELFF. For the CDR3, the DNA is TGCGCCAGCAGCCAAGGGCCAGGGGGCCGAACCGGGGAGCTGTTTTTT. J is TRBJ2-2 and V is TRBV4-1, with 8 bases aligning to TRBD1. J lost 5 bases, V lost 1 base, and 6 bases had no gene match. Germline values: CDR1 MGHRA, CDR2 YSYEKL. The CDR3 length is 16 residues.

The rearrangement uses TRBV11-3 and TRBJ2-6; D not certain. Deletions cut 2 bases from V and 0 bases from J, with 2 bases between. Germline CDR1 reads SGHNT; CDR2 reads YENEEA. The CDR3 has 14 residues. The CDR3: CASSLNSGANVLTF. DNA of the CDR3: TGTGCCAGCAGCTTAAACTCTGGGGCCAACGTCCTGACTTTC.

The V gene is TRBV30, the J gene TRBJ2-7, with D possibly being TRBD2 (5 bases). Germline V gene data show CDR1 as GTSNPN and CDR2 as SVGIG (reference sequence). Trimming left V 0 bases short and J 2 bases short, with 8 bases between. The CDR3 spans 13 residues. The CDR3 sequence is CAWSVGEPYEQYF. The CDR3 DNA follows: TGTGCCTGGAGTGTCGGGGAACCCTACGAGCAGTACTTC.

This chain connects TRBV11-2 to TRBJ2-7; a possible D gene is TRBD2 (5 bases). The CDR3 is 14 amino acids. Trimming took 0 bases from V and 4 from J, leaving 10 bases between them. The germline V gene encodes CDR1 SGHAT and CDR2 FQNNGV. CDR3 protein: CASSLDSGFYEQYF. The CDR3 nucleotides read TGTGCCAGCAGCTTAGATTCGGGATTTTACGAGCAGTACTTC.

The sample holds one count of this clone. The J gene is TRBJ2-4, the V gene TRBV11-2; 9 bases map to TRBD1. CDR1 is SGHAT and CDR2 is FQNNGV in the germline V gene. With V trimmed by 4 bases and J by 6 bases, 4 bases remained unmatched. CDR3 size: 14 residues. DNA for the CDR3: TGTGCCAGCAGCTCGAAGGGACAGGGAAACATTCAGTACTTC. Amino acids: CASSSKGQGNIQYF.

V and J are TRBV10-3 and TRBJ2-1; 7 nucleotides agree with TRBD2. This CDR3 spans 14 amino acids. Germline CDR1 is ENHRY and CDR2 is SYGVKD. V dropped 6 bases and J dropped 6; count of bases not matched to a gene: 8. CDR3 in DNA: TGTGCCATCAGGCCTTCACTAGCGACCAATGAGCAGTTCTTC. Translating gives CAIRPSLATNEQFF.

The J gene is TRBJ1-2, the V gene TRBV5-1; TRBD1 matches 8 bases. The trim removed 4 bases at V and 6 bases at J, leaving 8 bases unmatched. Germline values: CDR1 SGHRS, CDR2 YFSETQ. The CDR3 loop spans 14 amino acids. CDR3 in amino acids: CASSRTGHAHGYTF. In DNA, the CDR3 is TGCGCCAGCAGCCGGACAGGGCATGCCCATGGCTACACCTTC.

V gene TRBV9 combines with J gene TRBJ1-3; no clear D gene. Between the trimmed V and J ends, which lost 2 bases and 0 bases, there was a span of 6 bases. The CDR3 length is 14 residues. Germline CDR1 reads SGDLS; CDR2 reads YYNGEE. The CDR3 nucleotides read TGTGCCAGCAGCGTCAGGAACTCTGGAAACACCATATATTTT. Translating it yields CASSVRNSGNTIYF.

This rearrangement joins TRBV5-1 to TRBJ1-3; D not resolved. Trimming removed 6 bases from V and 0 bases from J, with 4 bases in between. Germline V gene sequence: CDR1 SGHRS, CDR2 YFSETQ. The CDR3 loop spans 12 amino acids. CDR3 sequence reads: CASNDSGNTIYF. The CDR3 DNA reads as TGCGCCAGCAATGACTCTGGAAACACCATATATTTT.

The chain combines TRBV27 with TRBJ2-2; D is unclear. The CDR3 is 13 amino acids. V shed 2 bases and J shed 6 bases, with 7 bases lying between them. The germline gives CDR1 MNHEY, CDR2 SMNVEV (reference sequence). The CDR3 is CASSLVGAGELFF. The CDR3 bases are TGTGCCAGCAGTTTAGTAGGCGCCGGGGAGCTGTTTTTT.

The chain recombines TRBV19 with TRBJ1-5, with TRBD1 as a possible D gene (6 bases). Trimming pared 8 bases from V and 4 bases from J, leaving 18 bases between. CDR1 and CDR2 from the germline V gene are LNHDA and SQIVND (reference sequence). This CDR3 region has 15 residues. Written as DNA, the CDR3 is TGTGCCAGTCAGACAGGCTTTTTGAGTAATCAGCCCCAGCATTTT. It codes for CASQTGFLSNQPQHF.

The gene calls are TRBV19 and TRBJ2-4; TRBD1 matches 8 bases. CDR1 is LNHDA, CDR2 SQIVND, per germline (reference sequence). The CDR3 loop spans 16 amino acids. V shed 2 bases, J shed 0 bases, and the junction held 3 bases outside the gene matches. The CDR3 nucleotides read TGTGCCAGTAGTATACGGACAGGGCTAGCCAAAAACATTCAGTACTTC. Protein: CASSIRTGLAKNIQYF.

The chain couples TRBV28 to TRBJ1-5, with a weak D call TRBD1 (5 bases). V shed 7 bases and J shed 2 bases, with 18 bases lying between them. The CDR3 has 16 residues. Germline CDR1 MDHEN, CDR2 SYDVKM. The CDR3 DNA reads as TGTGCCAGCACCATCGGCGGGGGTACGGGCAATCAGCCCCAGCATTTT. It encodes CASTIGGGTGNQPQHF. Full variable domain (missing parts from reference TRBV28 and TRBJ1-5): DVKVTQSSRYLVKRTGEKVFLECVQDMDHENMFWYRQDPGLGLRLIYFSYDVKMKEKGDIPEGYSVSREKKERFSLILESASTNQTSMYLCASTIGGGTGNQPQHFGDGTRLSIL.